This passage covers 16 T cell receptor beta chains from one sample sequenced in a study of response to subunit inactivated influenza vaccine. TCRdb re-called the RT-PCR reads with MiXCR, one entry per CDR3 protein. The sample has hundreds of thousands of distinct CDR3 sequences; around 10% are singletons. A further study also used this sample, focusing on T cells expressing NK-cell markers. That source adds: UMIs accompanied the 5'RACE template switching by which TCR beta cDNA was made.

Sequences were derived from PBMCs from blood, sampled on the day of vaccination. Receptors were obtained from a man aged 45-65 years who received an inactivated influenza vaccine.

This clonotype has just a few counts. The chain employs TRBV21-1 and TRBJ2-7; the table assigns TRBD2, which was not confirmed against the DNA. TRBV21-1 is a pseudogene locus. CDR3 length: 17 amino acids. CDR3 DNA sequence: TGTGCCAGCAGCAAAGGACTAGCGGGATTTGGTGACTACGAGCAGTACTTC. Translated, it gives CASSKGLAGFGDYEQYF.

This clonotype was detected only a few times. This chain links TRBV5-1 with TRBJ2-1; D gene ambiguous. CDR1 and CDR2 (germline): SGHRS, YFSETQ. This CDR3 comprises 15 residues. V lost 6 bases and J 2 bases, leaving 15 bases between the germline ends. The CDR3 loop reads CASTPQHGTYNEQFF. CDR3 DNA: TGCGCCAGCACCCCCCAGCATGGCACCTACAATGAGCAGTTCTTC.

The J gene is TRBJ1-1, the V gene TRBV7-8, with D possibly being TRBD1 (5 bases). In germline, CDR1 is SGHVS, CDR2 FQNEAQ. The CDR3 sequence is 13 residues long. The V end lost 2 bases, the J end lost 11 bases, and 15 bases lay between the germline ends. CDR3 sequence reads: CASSLRDGRGAFF. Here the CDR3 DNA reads TGTGCCAGCAGCTTAAGGGACGGCCGCGGGGCTTTCTTT.

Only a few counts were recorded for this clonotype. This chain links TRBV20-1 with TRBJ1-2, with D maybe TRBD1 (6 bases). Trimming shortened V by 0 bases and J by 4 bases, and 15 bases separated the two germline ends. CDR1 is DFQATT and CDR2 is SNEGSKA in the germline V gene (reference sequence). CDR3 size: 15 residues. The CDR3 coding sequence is TGCAGTGCTAGAGAAAGGGCAGGGGCTTCCTATGGCTACACCTTC. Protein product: CSARERAGASYGYTF.

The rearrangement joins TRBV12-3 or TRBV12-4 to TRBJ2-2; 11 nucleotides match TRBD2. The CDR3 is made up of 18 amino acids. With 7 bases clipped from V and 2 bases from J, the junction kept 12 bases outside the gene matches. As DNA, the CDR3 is TGTGCCAGCAAGGTCGCGTACCTAGCGGGGGGTAACACCGGGGAGCTGTTTTTT. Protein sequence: CASKVAYLAGGNTGELFF.

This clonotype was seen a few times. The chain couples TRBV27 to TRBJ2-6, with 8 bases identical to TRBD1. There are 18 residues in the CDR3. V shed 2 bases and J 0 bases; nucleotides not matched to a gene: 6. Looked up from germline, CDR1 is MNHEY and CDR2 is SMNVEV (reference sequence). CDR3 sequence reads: CASSLRTGPNSGANVLTF. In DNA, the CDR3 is TGTGCCAGCAGTTTAAGGACAGGGCCCAACTCTGGGGCCAACGTCCTGACTTTC. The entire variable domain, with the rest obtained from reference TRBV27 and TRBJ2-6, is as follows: EAQVTQNPRYLITVTGKKLTVTCSQNMNHEYMSWYRQDPGLGLRQIYYSMNVEVTDKGDVPEGYKVSRKEKRNFPLILESPSPNQTSLYFCASSLRTGPNSGANVLTFGAGSRLTVL.

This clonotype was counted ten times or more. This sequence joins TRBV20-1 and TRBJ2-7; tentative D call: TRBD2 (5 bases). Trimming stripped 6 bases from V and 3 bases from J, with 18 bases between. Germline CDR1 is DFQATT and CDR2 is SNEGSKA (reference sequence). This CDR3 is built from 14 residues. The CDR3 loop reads CSAQRAIGDYEQYF. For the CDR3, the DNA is TGCAGTGCCCAAAGGGCGATCGGGGACTACGAGCAGTACTTC.

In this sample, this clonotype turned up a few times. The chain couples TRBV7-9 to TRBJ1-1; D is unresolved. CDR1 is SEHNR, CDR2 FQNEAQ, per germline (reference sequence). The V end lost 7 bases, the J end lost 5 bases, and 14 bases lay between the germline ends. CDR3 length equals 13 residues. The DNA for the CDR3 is TGTGCCAGCACCCTGGGGTTGGGGACTGAAGCTTTCTTT. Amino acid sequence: CASTLGLGTEAFF.

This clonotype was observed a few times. CDR3 residues: CASRSGTGGSYEQYF. For the CDR3, the DNA is TGTGCCAGCAGGTCCGGGACAGGGGGGTCCTACGAGCAGTACTTC. The J gene is TRBJ2-7, the V gene TRBV12-3 or TRBV12-4, with 11 bases aligning to TRBD1. The V gene end was trimmed by 6 bases and the J gene end by 1 base; junction bases not matched to a gene: 5. This CDR3 region has 15 residues.

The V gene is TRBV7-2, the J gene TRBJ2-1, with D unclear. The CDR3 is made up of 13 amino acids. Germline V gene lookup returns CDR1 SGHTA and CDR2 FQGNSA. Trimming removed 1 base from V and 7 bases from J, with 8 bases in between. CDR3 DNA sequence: TGTGCCAGCAGCTTAGGAAATTTAAATGAGCAGTTCTTC. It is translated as CASSLGNLNEQFF.

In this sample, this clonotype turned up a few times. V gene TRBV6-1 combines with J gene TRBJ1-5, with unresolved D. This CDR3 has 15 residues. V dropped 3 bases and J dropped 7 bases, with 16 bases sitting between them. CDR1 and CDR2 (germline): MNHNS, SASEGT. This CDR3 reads CASSESQRSNQPQHF. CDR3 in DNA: TGTGCCAGCAGTGAGAGTCAGCGATCGAACCAGCCCCAGCATTTT.

Written as DNA, the CDR3 is TGCAGTGCTAGACTAAGGACCGGTGCCGGGGAGCTGTTTTTT. This translates into CSARLRTGAGELFF. V and J are TRBV20-1 and TRBJ2-2, with D hard to call. V was clipped by 2 bases and J by 6 bases, with 13 bases between them. CDR3 length equals 14 residues. Looked up from germline, CDR1 is DFQATT and CDR2 is SNEGSKA (reference sequence).

The CDR3 is CASSFLDRDGEQYF. The CDR3 bases are TGTGCCAGCAGTTTCCTGGACAGGGATGGGGAGCAGTACTTC. The rearrangement joins TRBV6-5 to TRBJ2-7; 8 bases fit TRBD1. This CDR3 comprises 14 residues. The germline gives CDR1 MNHEY, CDR2 SVGAGI. The J segment lost 7 bases and the V segment lost 4 bases, leaving 9 bases of the junction unmatched.

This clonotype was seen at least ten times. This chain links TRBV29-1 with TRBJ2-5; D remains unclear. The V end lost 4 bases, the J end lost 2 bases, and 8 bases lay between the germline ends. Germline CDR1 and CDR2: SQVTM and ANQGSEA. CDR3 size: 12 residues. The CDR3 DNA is TGCAGCGTTGTAGGGTTGCAAGAGACCCAGTACTTC. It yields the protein CSVVGLQETQYF.

CDR3 nucleotides: TGTGCCAGCAGTTGGAGCGGGGCCCAAGAGACCCAGTACTTC. Its translation is CASSWSGAQETQYF. The chain employs TRBV6-2 or TRBV6-3 and TRBJ2-5; 7 bases are a match to TRBD2. The CDR3 has 14 residues. CDR1 and CDR2 from the germline V gene are MNHEY and SVGEGT. The V segment lost 4 bases and the J segment 1 base; nucleotides outside the gene matches: 3.

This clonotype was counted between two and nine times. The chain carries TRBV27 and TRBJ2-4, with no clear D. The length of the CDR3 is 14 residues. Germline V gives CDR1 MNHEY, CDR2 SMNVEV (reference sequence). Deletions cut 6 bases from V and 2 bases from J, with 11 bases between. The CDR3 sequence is CASRRTASKNIQYF. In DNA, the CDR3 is TGTGCCAGCAGACGTACAGCTTCCAAAAACATTCAGTACTTC.